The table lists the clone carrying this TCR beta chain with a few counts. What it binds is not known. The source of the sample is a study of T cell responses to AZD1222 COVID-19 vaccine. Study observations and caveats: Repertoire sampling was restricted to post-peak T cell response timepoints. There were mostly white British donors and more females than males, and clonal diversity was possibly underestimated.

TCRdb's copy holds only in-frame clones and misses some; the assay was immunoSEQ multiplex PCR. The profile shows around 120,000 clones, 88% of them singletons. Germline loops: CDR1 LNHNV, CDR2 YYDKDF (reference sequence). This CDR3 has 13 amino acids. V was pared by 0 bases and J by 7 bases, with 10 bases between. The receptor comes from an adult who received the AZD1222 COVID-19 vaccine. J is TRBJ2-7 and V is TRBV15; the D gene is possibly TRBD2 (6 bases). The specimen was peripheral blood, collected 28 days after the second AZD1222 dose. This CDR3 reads CATSRDRGREQYF. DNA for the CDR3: TGTGCCACCAGCAGAGATCGGGGGAGAGAGCAGTACTTC.